This T cell receptor beta chain appears in the sequencing data of a study of T cell repertoires in cytomegalovirus infection. Germline V gene sequence: CDR1 SGHTS, CDR2 YDEGEE. The length of the CDR3 is 18 residues. Deletions cut 0 bases from V and 3 bases from J, with 21 bases between. TCRdb reanalysed the reads using MiXCR and keeps one entry per CDR3 protein. The sample contains nearly 550,000 distinct CDR3 sequences, 16% of which appear only once. The V gene is TRBV5-8, the J gene TRBJ1-2, with D uncertain. The sequenced sample was CD8+ T cells from PBMCs. The TCR originated in a human donor in good health (CMV status not recorded). Some clones in this sample may be carry-over from other donors' samples. This chain's CDR3 is CASSLAVGPPDYYYGYTF. DNA for the CDR3: TGTGCCAGCAGCTTGGCTGTTGGGCCGCCTGATTACTACTATGGCTACACCTTC.